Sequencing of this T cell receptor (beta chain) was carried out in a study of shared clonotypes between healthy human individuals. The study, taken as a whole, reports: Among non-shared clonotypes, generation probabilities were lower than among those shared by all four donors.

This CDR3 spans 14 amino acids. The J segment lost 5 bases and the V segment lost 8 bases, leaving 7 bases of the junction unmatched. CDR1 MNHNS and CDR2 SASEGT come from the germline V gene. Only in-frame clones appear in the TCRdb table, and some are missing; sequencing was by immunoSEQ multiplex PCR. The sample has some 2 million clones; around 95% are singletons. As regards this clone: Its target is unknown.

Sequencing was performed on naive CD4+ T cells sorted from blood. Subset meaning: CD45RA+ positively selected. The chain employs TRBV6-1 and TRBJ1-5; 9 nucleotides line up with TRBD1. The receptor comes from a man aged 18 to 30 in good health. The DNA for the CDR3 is TGTGCCAGCCTAGTACAGGGGGCTGATCAGCCCCAGCATTTT. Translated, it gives CASLVQGADQPQHF.